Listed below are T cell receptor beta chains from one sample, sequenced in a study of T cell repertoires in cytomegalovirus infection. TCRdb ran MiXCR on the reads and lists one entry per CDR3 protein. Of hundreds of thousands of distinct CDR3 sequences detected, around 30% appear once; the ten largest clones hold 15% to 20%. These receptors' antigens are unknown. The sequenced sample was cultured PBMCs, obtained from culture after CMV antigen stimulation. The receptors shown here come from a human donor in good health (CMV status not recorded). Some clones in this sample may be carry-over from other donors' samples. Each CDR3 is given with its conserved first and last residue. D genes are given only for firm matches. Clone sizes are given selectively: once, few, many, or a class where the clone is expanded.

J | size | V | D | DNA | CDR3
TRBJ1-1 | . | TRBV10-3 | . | TGTGCCATCAGAGGGCATTTGGCGAACACTGAAGCTTTCTTT | CAIRGHLANTEAFF
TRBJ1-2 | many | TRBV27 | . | TGTGCCAGCAAATCCTCAGACAGGCCCTATGGCTACACCTTC | CASKSSDRPYGYTF
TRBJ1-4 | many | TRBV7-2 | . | TGTGCCAGCAGCTCCCCAGGGAAAACTAATGAAAAACTGTTTTTT | CASSSPGKTNEKLFF
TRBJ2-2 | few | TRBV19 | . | TGTGCCAGTAAAGGGACAACGACCGGGGAGCTGTTTTTT | CASKGTTTGELFF
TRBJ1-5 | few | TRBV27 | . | TGTGCCACCCACCCCGGGGGGAATAGTCAGCCCCAGCATTTT | CATHPGGNSQPQHF
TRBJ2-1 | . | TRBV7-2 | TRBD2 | TGTGCCAGCGGGACTAGCGGGGGGAGCTCCTACAATGAGCAGTTCTTC | CASGTSGGSSYNEQFF
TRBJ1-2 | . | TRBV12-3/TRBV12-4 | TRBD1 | TGTGCCAGCAGTTTCCTGAGGACAGGGTTAAGAAGAGGCTACACCTTC | CASSFLRTGLRRGYTF
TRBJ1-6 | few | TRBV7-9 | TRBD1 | TGTGCCAGCAGCCCGGGGACAGGGCGACATTCACCCCTCCACTTT | CASSPGTGRHSPLHF
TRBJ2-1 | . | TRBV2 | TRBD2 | TGTGCCACCACAGGGCTCTTAGCGGGAGGGCCGAAACCTTTC | CATTGLLAGGPKPF
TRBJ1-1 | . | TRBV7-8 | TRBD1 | TGTGCCAGCAGCTTAACCGGGATTCCAGGGGGAGCTTTCTTT | CASSLTGIPGGAFF
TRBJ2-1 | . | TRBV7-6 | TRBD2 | TGTGCCAGCAGCCCCCGAGCGGGGAACAATGAGCAGTTCTTC | CASSPRAGNNEQFF
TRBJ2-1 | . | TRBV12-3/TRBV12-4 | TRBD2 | TGTGCCAGCGGTAATCCCGGGATTAGCGGGGTCTACAATGAGCAGTTCTTC | CASGNPGISGVYNEQFF
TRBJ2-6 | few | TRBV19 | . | TGTGCCAGTAGTGTGACGGGCTCTGGGGCCAACGTCCTGACTTTC | CASSVTGSGANVLTF
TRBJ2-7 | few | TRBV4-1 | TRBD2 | TGCGCCAGCAGCCAAAGGACTAGCGGGGGCTCCTACGAGCAGTACTTC | CASSQRTSGGSYEQYF
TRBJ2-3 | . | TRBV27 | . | TGTGCCAGCAGGACTATCACAGATACGCAGTATTTT | CASRTITDTQYF
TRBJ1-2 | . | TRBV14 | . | TGTGCCAGCAGCCCAATCGGGATGGCCATGGGCTACACCTTC | CASSPIGMAMGYTF
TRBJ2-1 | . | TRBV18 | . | TGTGCCAGCTCGGCCAGCTTCATCCCCTCCTACAATGAGCAGTTCTTC | CASSASFIPSYNEQFF
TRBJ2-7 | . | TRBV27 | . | TGTGCCAGCAGTGGGGAAAGGTACGAGCAGTACTTC | CASSGERYEQYF
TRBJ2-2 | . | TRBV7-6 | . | TGTGCCAGCCGCCCCGACACCGGGGAGCTGTTTTTT | CASRPDTGELFF
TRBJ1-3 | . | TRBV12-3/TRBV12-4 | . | TGTGCCAGCGGGAATACAGGCTTTGGAAACACCATATATTTT | CASGNTGFGNTIYF
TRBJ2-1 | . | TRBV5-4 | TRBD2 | TGTGCCAGTCGGGAGGGAGGACTCCAGACTTCCAATGAGCAGTTCTTC | CASREGGLQTSNEQFF
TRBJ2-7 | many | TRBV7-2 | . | TGTGCCAGCAGCTTAGCCAGCAATGGCCCCTACGAGCAGTACTTC | CASSLASNGPYEQYF
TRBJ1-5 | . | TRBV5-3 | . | TGTGCCAGCAGCCCCCACGCGTGGGGGCACGGTCAGCCCCAGCATTTT | CASSPHAWGHGQPQHF
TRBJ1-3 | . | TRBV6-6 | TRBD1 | TGTGCCAGCAGCGCCCAGGGGGCAGGAAGGAATTTT | CASSAQGAGRNF
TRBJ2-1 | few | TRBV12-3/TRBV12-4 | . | TGTGCCAGCAGTTTAAGACAGACTTACAATGAGCAGTTCTTC | CASSLRQTYNEQFF
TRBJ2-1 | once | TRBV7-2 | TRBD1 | TGTGCCAGCATCCCACAGGGGAGCTCCTACAATGAGCAGTTCTTC | CASIPQGSSYNEQFF
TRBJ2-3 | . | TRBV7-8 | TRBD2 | TGTGCCAGCAGAATTTCGCGGGGGAAAGATACGCAGTATTTT | CASRISRGKDTQYF
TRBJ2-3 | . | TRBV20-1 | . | TGCAGTGCTAGACTCCTCCCTATGAGCACAGATACGCAGTATTTT | CSARLLPMSTDTQYF
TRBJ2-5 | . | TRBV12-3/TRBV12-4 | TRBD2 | TGTGCCAGCAGGGTGAGCGGGAGTAAAGAGACCCAGTACTTC | CASRVSGSKETQYF
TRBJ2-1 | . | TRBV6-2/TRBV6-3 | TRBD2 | TGTGCCAGCATCATCTCTAGCGGGGGGGCCAATGAGCAGTTCTTC | CASIISSGGANEQFF
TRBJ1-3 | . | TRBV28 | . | TGTGCCAGCACCCGGACAGGAAACACCATATATTTT | CASTRTGNTIYF
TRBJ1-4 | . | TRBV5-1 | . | TGCGCCAGCAGCCGGACAGATCCAACTAATGAAAAACTGTTTTTT | CASSRTDPTNEKLFF
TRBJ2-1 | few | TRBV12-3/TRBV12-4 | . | TGTGCCAGCACCCTCTCCCTAAATTACTACAATGAGCAGTTCTTC | CASTLSLNYYNEQFF
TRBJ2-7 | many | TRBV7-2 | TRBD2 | TGTGCCAGCAGCTCCCAGTGGGGCCTAGCGGGAGGCTACGAGCAGTACTTC | CASSSQWGLAGGYEQYF
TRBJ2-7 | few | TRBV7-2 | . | TGTGCCAGCAGCTTAGCCCGGTTCTACGAGCAGTACTTC | CASSLARFYEQYF
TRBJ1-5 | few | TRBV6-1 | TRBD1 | TGTGCCAGCAGTTATGGGGAAGGGACAGTTAGGTTGAGCAATCAGCCCCAGCATTTT | CASSYGEGTVRLSNQPQHF
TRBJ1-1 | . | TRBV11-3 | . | TGTGCCAGCAGTGTAGTCTGGCGGGGTGAGAACACTGAAGCTTTCTTT | CASSVVWRGENTEAFF
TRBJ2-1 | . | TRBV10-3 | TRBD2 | TGTGCCATCAGAAAGGGACTAGCGGGAGGGCTAAACAATGAGCAGTTCTTC | CAIRKGLAGGLNNEQFF
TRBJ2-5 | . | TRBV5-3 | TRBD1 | TGTGCCAGCAGCTTGGGTTTACAGGGGGAAGGGGAGACCCAGTACTTC | CASSLGLQGEGETQYF
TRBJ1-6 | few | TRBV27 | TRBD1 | TGTGCCAGCAGTTTATGGGGTGGGGTAGGGACAGCAAATTCACCCCTCCACTTT | CASSLWGGVGTANSPLHF
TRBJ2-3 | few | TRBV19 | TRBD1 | TGTGCCAGTAGTATGTCACGTCTGGTCGGGACAGGAGTCACAGATACGCAGTATTTT | CASSMSRLVGTGVTDTQYF
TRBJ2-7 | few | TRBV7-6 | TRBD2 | TGTGCCAGCAGCCGAAGAGGGACTAGCGTTTCCGACGAGCAGTACTTC | CASSRRGTSVSDEQYF
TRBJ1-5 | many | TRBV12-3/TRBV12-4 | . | TGTGCCAGCAGCTTAGGGTCCGGCAATCAGCCCCAGCATTTT | CASSLGSGNQPQHF
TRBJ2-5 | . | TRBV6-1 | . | TGTGCCAGCAGTGAAATCCCACCACCACAAGAGACCCAGTACTTC | CASSEIPPPQETQYF
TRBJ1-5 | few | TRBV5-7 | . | TGTGCCAGCAGCTTGTCAGATACTCCCCTCGATCAGCCCCAGCATTTT | CASSLSDTPLDQPQHF
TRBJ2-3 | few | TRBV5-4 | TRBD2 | TGTGCCAGCAGCTTGGCACCTAGCGGAGGAAACACAGATACGCAGTATTTT | CASSLAPSGGNTDTQYF
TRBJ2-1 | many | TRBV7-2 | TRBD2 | TGTGCCAGCAGCTCCCGGACTAGCGGGTTTTCCTACAATGAGCAGTTCTTC | CASSSRTSGFSYNEQFF
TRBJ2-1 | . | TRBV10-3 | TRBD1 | TGTGCCATCAGTGATCGGACAGGGAGTAATGAGCAGTTCTTC | CAISDRTGSNEQFF
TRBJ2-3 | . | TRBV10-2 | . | TGCGCCAGCAGTGAGTTGGTCTCTAGCACAGATTCGCAGTATTTT | CASSELVSSTDSQYF
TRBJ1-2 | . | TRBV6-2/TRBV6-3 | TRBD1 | TGTGCCAGCAGTGCGATACAAGCAGGGGGCGCGGTCGTCGATGGCTACACCTTC | CASSAIQAGGAVVDGYTF
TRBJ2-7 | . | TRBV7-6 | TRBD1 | TGTGCCAGCAGCCCCTGGACAGGGGGGGCCAACGAGCAGTACTTC | CASSPWTGGANEQYF
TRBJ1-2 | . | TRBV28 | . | TGTGCCAGCAGTACCCCGGGATCTTATGGCTACACCTTC | CASSTPGSYGYTF
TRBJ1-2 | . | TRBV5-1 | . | TGCGCCAGCAGCTTAACGGGCACGGCTGGCTACACCTTC | CASSLTGTAGYTF
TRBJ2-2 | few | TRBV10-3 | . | TGTGCCATCAGTGAAAAGGGACCCAACACCGGGGAGCTGTTTTTT | CAISEKGPNTGELFF
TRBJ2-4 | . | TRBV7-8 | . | TGTGCCAGCAGCATCACCTCTGAAAACATTCAGTACTTC | CASSITSENIQYF
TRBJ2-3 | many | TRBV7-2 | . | TGTGCCAGCAGCTTAAACCATAGAGATACGCAGTATTTT | CASSLNHRDTQYF
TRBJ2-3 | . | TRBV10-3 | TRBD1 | TGTGCCATCAGGGGACAGGGGACCGATACGCAGTATTTT | CAIRGQGTDTQYF
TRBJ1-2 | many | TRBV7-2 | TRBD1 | TGTGCCAGCAGCTTAGCAGGGGGCGATGGCTACACCTTC | CASSLAGGDGYTF
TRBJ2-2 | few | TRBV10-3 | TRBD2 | TGTGCCATCAGCGCCAGGACTAGCGGGGGAATCGGGGAGCTGTTTTTT | CAISARTSGGIGELFF
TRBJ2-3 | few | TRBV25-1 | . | TGTGCCAGCAGTGAATATACAGCAGATACGCAGTATTTT | CASSEYTADTQYF